This T cell receptor (beta chain) comes out of a study of blood T cell repertoires in COVID-19. Study in general: T cells, B-cell-depleted T cells, or PBMCs supplied cDNA or gDNA.

Methods used by the authors: Nucleated cell counts were estimated from reference gene primer amplification. Method: immunoSEQ multiplex PCR; TCRdb's copy keeps in-frame clones and lacks some. D and trimming were read from the DNA, whereas the V and J calls and clone size are those reported in that table. The table records about 140,000 clones, 85% to 90% of them present only once. CDR3 length: 15 residues. Germline V lookup: CDR1 MNHEY, CDR2 SVGAGI. Trimming cost V 0 bases and J 8 bases, with 16 bases left between them. The sequencing sample was made of peripheral blood. This clonotype was sampled from a woman aged 55-69 years with acute or convalescent COVID-19. The chain joins TRBV6-5 to TRBJ1-1; the D gene is possibly TRBD1 (6 bases). CDR3 nucleotides: TGTGCCAGCAGTTACTCGAGGGTTGGGACAAGAGAAGCTTTCTTT. It encodes CASSYSRVGTREAFF.